The 21 T cell receptor beta chains below all came from one sample that was sequenced in a study of T cell responses to AZD1222 COVID-19 vaccine. TCRdb's table, derived via immunoSEQ multiplex PCR, lists solely in-frame clones and lacks some. The sample shows some 120,000 clones, around nine tenths of them seen only once. This specimen consisted of peripheral blood, obtained 28 days after the second AZD1222 dose. The receptor set was obtained from an adult who received the AZD1222 COVID-19 vaccine.

V gene TRBV6-5 combines with J gene TRBJ2-7; TRBD1 might be the D (6 bases). CDR1 is MNHEY, CDR2 SVGAGI, per germline. The CDR3 contains 13 residues. V was cut by 6 bases and J by 6 bases, with 15 bases left in between. CDR3 nucleotide sequence: TGTGCCAGCAGCCCAAACAGGGCCCGCGAGCAGTACTTC. It yields the protein CASSPNRAREQYF.

This clone was detected only once. This chain joins TRBV29-1 and TRBJ1-5; D unclear. V lost 8 bases, J lost 1 base, and 15 bases lay in between. Per germline, CDR1 SQVTM and CDR2 ANQGSEA. The CDR3 is 14 amino acids. The CDR3 is CSHDGVYSNQPQHF. In nucleotides, the CDR3 is TGCAGCCACGACGGGGTATACAGCAATCAGCCCCAGCATTTT.

The CDR3 region is CASKGQGNTIYF. The CDR3 DNA reads as TGTGCCAGCAAGGGACAGGGAAACACCATATATTTT. This chain joins TRBV27 and TRBJ1-3; 7 positions agree with TRBD1. J was trimmed by 4 bases and V by 7 bases; bases with no gene match: 1. Per germline, CDR1 MNHEY and CDR2 SMNVEV (reference sequence). The CDR3 spans 12 residues.

This chain uses TRBV6-5 with TRBJ1-3; D not resolved. The CDR3 is 16 amino acids. Germline V gene sequence: CDR1 MNHEY, CDR2 SVGAGI. V lost 4 bases and J lost 0, with 13 bases in between. CDR3 region: CASSSVDMSSGNTIYF. For the CDR3, the DNA is TGTGCCAGCAGTTCGGTCGACATGAGCTCTGGAAACACCATATATTTT.

The chain links TRBV10-3 to TRBJ1-5; 9 bases map to TRBD1. The germline CDR1 and CDR2 sequences are ENHRY and SYGVKD. V shed 2 bases, J shed 7 bases, and the junction held 6 bases outside the gene matches. This CDR3 is 15 amino acids long. This CDR3 is CAISEGDRARQPQHF. CDR3 sequence (DNA): TGTGCCATCAGTGAGGGGGACAGGGCGCGGCAGCCCCAGCATTTT.

CDR3 amino acids: CASSLSNEYGNTIYF. CDR3 bases: TGTGCCAGCAGCTTAAGTAACGAGTATGGAAACACCATATATTTT. The genes are TRBV7-9 and TRBJ1-3, with D unclear. The length of the CDR3 is 15 residues. The V end lost 2 bases, the J end lost 3 bases, and 11 bases lay between the germline ends. Germline V gives CDR1 SEHNR, CDR2 FQNEAQ (reference sequence).

A single count supports this clone. The V call is TRBV7-9, the J call TRBJ2-1, with TRBD1 identical over 8 bases. CDR1 SEHNR and CDR2 FQNEAQ come from the germline V gene (reference sequence). This CDR3 has 15 residues. The trim removed 5 bases at V and 7 bases at J, leaving 10 bases unmatched. The CDR3 loop reads CASSPKQGGSNEQFF. CDR3 DNA sequence: TGTGCCAGCAGCCCTAAACAGGGGGGTTCGAATGAGCAGTTCTTC. The whole variable domain, remainder taken from reference TRBV7-9 and TRBJ2-1, is DTGVSQNPRHKITKRGQNVTFRCDPISEHNRLYWYRQTLGQGPEFLTYFQNEAQLEKSRLLSDRFSAERPKGSFSTLEIQRTEQGDSAMYLCASSPKQGGSNEQFFGPGTRLTVL.

The CDR3 here is CASSPTFGQEAFF. The CDR3 DNA reads as TGTGCCAGTAGTCCAACTTTTGGACAGGAAGCTTTCTTT. V gene TRBV19 combines with J gene TRBJ1-1, with D perhaps TRBD1 (6 bases). The V end lost 5 bases, the J end lost 8 bases, and 15 bases lay between the germline ends. The CDR3 consists of 13 residues. Germline V gene lookup returns CDR1 LNHDA and CDR2 SQIVND (reference sequence).

The V call is TRBV3-1 (or the pseudogene TRBV3-2), the J call TRBJ2-1; TRBD2 aligns across 7 bases. V was pared by 1 base and J by 6 bases, with 15 bases of the junction left unmatched. This CDR3 has 18 residues. Germline V gene sequence: CDR1 LGHDT, CDR2 YNNKEL (reference sequence). This CDR3 is CASSQGWVGGRISNEQFF. The CDR3 region has the DNA TGTGCCAGCAGCCAAGGTTGGGTAGGCGGGAGAATCAGCAATGAGCAGTTCTTC.

J is TRBJ2-3 and V is TRBV7-2; D tentatively fits TRBD1 or TRBD2 (6 bases each). V lost 3 bases, J lost 8 bases, and 9 bases lay in between. This CDR3 has 12 residues. CDR1 is SGHTA, CDR2 FQGNSA, per germline. The CDR3 spells CASSFKGGTQYF. CDR3 DNA sequence: TGTGCCAGCAGCTTCAAGGGGGGTACGCAGTATTTT.

The V gene is TRBV9, the J gene TRBJ1-3; D is unresolved. This CDR3 comprises 15 residues. Germline V gene lookup returns CDR1 SGDLS and CDR2 YYNGEE. V lost 4 bases, J lost 0 bases, and 11 bases lay in between. Written as DNA, the CDR3 is TGTGCCAGCAGCTTAGGATTAAACTCTGGAAACACCATATATTTT. Its protein product is CASSLGLNSGNTIYF.

The J gene is TRBJ2-1, the V gene TRBV24-1, with D maybe TRBD1 (5 bases). Germline values: CDR1 KGHDR, CDR2 SFDVKD. CDR3 length equals 15 residues. V was shortened by 5 bases and J by 4 bases, with 14 bases between the two germline ends. CDR3 bases: TGTGCCACCAGTGGTGTAGGGGCGCAATACAATGAGCAGTTCTTC. Translating it yields CATSGVGAQYNEQFF.

The gene calls are TRBV9 and TRBJ1-1, with no clear D. V lost 3 bases, J lost 3 bases, and 12 bases lay in between. The CDR3 extends over 14 amino acids. Germline V gene sequence: CDR1 SGDLS, CDR2 YYNGEE. DNA of the CDR3: TGTGCCAGCAGCGGGCCCCCCGGGGACACTGAAGCTTTCTTT. It translates to CASSGPPGDTEAFF.

J is TRBJ2-3 and V is TRBV5-5; TRBD1 aligns across 8 bases. The CDR3 sequence is 15 residues long. The germline V gene encodes CDR1 SGHKS and CDR2 YYEKEE (reference sequence). V was pared by 4 bases and J by 0 bases, with 4 bases of the junction left unmatched. CDR3 residues: CASSTRDRSTDTQYF. CDR3 sequence (DNA): TGTGCCAGCAGCACACGGGACAGGAGCACAGATACGCAGTATTTT.

As to this clone: At one end, the junction sequence differs from germline, possibly due to a read error. The CDR3 protein is CASSLYSLNSYGQYF. As DNA, the CDR3 is TGTGCCAGCAGTTTATATAGCCTAAATTCGTACGGGCAGTACTTC. The rearrangement links TRBV27 to TRBJ2-7, with no clear D. This CDR3 spans 15 amino acids. CDR1 is MNHEY and CDR2 is SMNVEV in the germline V gene (reference sequence).

This sequence joins TRBV28 and TRBJ2-1; D may correspond to TRBD1 or TRBD2 (5 bases each). Between the trimmed V and J ends, which lost 7 bases and 7 bases, there was a span of 23 bases. The germline V gene has CDR1 MDHEN and CDR2 SYDVKM. The CDR3 covers 16 residues. The DNA for the CDR3 is TGTGCCAGCATAGGGCCGGGGCTACCTCCCGGGAATGAGCAGTTCTTC. Encoded protein: CASIGPGLPPGNEQFF. Based on the CDR3 plus reference TRBV28 and TRBJ2-1, the full variable domain is DVKVTQSSRYLVKRTGEKVFLECVQDMDHENMFWYRQDPGLGLRLIYFSYDVKMKEKGDIPEGYSVSREKKERFSLILESASTNQTSMYLCASIGPGLPPGNEQFFGPGTRLTVL.

The rearrangement joins TRBV7-3 to TRBJ2-6; D is ambiguous. Germline CDR1 reads SGHTA; CDR2 reads FQGTGA. V dropped 5 bases and J dropped 3 bases, with 8 bases sitting between them. CDR3 length: 14 amino acids. The CDR3 DNA reads TGTGCCAGCAGCCGGACCTTTGGGGCCAACGTCCTGACTTTC. Protein sequence: CASSRTFGANVLTF.

This chain connects TRBV3-1 (or the pseudogene TRBV3-2) to TRBJ1-4, with 7 bases identical to TRBD1. Losses at the gene ends were 3 bases for V and 8 bases for J; bases not matched to a gene: 9. The CDR3 has 15 residues. Germline CDR1 reads LGHDT; CDR2 reads YNNKEL (reference sequence). The CDR3 reads CASSQTDRRAEKLFF. The CDR3 DNA is TGTGCCAGCAGCCAGACGGACAGGCGAGCCGAAAAACTGTTTTTT.

This clone is a singleton in its sample. A junction boundary mismatches the germline segment, possibly from a read error. J is TRBJ2-3 and V is TRBV7-9, with TRBD2 matching 8 bases. Germline CDR1 and CDR2: SEHNR and FQNEAQ (reference sequence). The CDR3 loop spans 15 amino acids. This CDR3 reads CASSLAGGNTDTQYF. CDR3 bases: TGTGCCAGCAGCCTAGCGGGCGGGAACACAGATACGCAGTATTTT.

Of note for this clone: The same CDR3 also results from other DNA sequences found in this sample. The CDR3 loop reads CASSLTYEQYF. The CDR3 nucleotides read TGTGCCAGCAGTTTAACCTACGAGCAGTACTTC. The chain combines TRBV28 with TRBJ2-7; D uncertain. V was clipped by 2 bases and J by 2 bases, with 1 base between them. CDR1 and CDR2 (germline): MDHEN, SYDVKM. CDR3 length equals 11 residues.

This clone was seen only a few times. V is TRBV4-2 and J is TRBJ2-1; 9 nucleotides line up with TRBD2. CDR1 is LGHNA, CDR2 YNFKEQ, per germline. The V and J ends lost 0 bases and 8 bases, in that order; junction bases with no gene match: 14. This CDR3 has 18 residues. CDR3 protein: CASSQDLGAGGGRDEQFF. CDR3 DNA sequence: TGTGCCAGCAGCCAAGATCTAGGAGCGGGAGGCGGTCGGGATGAGCAGTTCTTC.